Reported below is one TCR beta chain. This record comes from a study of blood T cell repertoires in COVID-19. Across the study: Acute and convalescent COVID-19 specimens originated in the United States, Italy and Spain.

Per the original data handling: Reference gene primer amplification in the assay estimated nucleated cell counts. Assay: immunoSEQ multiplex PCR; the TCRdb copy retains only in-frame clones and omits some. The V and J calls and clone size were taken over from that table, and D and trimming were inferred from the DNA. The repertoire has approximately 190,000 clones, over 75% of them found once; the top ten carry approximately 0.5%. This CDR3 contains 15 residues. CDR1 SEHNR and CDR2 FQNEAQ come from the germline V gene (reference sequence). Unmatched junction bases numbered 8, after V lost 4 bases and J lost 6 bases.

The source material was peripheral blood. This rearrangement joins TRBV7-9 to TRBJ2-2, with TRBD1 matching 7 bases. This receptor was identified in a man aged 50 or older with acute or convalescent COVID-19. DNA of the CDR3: TGTGCCAGCAGCTCTCCAGGGGGAAGGGCCGGGGAGCTGTTTTTT. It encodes CASSSPGGRAGELFF.